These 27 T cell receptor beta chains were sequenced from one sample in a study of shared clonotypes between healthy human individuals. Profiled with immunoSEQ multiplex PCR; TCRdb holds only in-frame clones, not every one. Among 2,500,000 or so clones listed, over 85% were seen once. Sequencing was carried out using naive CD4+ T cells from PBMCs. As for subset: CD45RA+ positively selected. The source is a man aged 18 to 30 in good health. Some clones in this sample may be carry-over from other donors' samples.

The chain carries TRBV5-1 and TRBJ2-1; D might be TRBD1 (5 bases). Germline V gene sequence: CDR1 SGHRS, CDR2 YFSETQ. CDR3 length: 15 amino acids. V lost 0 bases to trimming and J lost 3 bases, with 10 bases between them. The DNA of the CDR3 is TGCGCCAGCAGCTTGGAGGGGATAGGCTACAATGAGCAGTTCTTC. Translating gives CASSLEGIGYNEQFF.

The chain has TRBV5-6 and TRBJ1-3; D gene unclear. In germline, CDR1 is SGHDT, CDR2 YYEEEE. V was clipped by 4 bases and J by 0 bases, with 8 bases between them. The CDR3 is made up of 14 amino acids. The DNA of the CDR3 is TGTGCCAGCAGCGCTGCAAGCTCTGGAAACACCATATATTTT. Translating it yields CASSAASSGNTIYF.

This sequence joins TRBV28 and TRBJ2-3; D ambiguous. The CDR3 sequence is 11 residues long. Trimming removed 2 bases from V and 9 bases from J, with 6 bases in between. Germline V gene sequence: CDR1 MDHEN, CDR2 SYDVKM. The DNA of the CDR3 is TGTGCCAGCAGTTTAGAGGAAACGCAGTATTTT. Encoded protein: CASSLEETQYF.

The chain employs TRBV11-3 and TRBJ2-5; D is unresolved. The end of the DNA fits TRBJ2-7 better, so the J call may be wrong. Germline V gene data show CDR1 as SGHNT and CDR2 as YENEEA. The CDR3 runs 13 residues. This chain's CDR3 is CASSRGAFSEQYF. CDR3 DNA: TGTGCCAGCAGCCGCGGAGCATTCAGCGAGCAGTACTTC.

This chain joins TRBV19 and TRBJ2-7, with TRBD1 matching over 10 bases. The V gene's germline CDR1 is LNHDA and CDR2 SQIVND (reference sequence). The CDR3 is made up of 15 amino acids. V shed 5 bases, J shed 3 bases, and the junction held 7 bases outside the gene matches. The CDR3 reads CASSYGTGAFYEQYF. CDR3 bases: TGTGCCAGTAGTTACGGGACAGGGGCCTTCTACGAGCAGTACTTC.

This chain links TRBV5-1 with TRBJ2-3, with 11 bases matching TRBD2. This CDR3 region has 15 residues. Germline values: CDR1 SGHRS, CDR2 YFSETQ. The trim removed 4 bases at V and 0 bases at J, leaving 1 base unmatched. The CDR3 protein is CASSRLAGSTDTQYF. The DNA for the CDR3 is TGCGCCAGCAGCCGACTAGCGGGGAGCACAGATACGCAGTATTTT. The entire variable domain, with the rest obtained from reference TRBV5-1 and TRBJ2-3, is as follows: KAGVTQTPRYLIKTRGQQVTLSCSPISGHRSVSWYQQTPGQGLQFLFEYFSETQRNKGNFPGRFSGRQFSNSRSEMNVSTLELGDSALYLCASSRLAGSTDTQYFGPGTRLTVL.

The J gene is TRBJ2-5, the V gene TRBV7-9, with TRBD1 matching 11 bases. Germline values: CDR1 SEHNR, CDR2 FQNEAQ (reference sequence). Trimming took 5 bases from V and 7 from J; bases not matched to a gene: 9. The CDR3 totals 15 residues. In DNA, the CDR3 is TGTGCCAGCAGCCTCCGGGACAGGGGGATTGGGACCCAGTACTTC. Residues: CASSLRDRGIGTQYF.

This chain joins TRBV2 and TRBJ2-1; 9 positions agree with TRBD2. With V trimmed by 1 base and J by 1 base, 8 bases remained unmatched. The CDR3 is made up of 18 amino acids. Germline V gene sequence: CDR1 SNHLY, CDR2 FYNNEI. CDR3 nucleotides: TGTGCCAGCAGTGAAGGGTCGGTAGCGGGAGCATCCTACAATGAGCAGTTCTTC. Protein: CASSEGSVAGASYNEQFF.

CDR3 bases: TGCGCCAGCAGCTTGATTGCTCGAGCCACCGGGGAGCTGTTTTTT. This codes for CASSLIARATGELFF. V and J are TRBV5-1 and TRBJ2-2; D ambiguous. This CDR3 has 15 amino acids. The V end lost 1 base, the J end lost 4 bases, and 11 bases lay between the germline ends. The germline gives CDR1 SGHRS, CDR2 YFSETQ.

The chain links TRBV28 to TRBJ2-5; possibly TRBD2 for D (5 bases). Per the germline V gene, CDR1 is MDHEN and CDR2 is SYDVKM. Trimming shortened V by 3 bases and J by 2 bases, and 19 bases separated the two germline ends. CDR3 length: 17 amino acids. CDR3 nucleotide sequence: TGTGCCAGCAGTTTTCCCATCGGTGGTAGCGCTCAAGAGACCCAGTACTTC. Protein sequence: CASSFPIGGSAQETQYF. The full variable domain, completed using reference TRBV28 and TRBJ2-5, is DVKVTQSSRYLVKRTGEKVFLECVQDMDHENMFWYRQDPGLGLRLIYFSYDVKMKEKGDIPEGYSVSREKKERFSLILESASTNQTSMYLCASSFPIGGSAQETQYFGPGTRLLVL.

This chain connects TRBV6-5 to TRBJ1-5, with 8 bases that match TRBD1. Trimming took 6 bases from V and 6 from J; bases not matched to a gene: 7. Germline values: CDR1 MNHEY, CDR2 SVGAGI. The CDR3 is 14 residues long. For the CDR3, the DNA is TGTGCCAGCAGCCGACAGGGGAGGGGTCAGCCCCAGCATTTT. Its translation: CASSRQGRGQPQHF.

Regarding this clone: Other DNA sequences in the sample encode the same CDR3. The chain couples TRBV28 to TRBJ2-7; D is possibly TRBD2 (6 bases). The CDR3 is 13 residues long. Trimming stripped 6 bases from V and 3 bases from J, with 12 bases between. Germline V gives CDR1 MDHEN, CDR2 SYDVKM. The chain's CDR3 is CASRPGLLYEQYF. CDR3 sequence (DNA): TGTGCCAGCAGGCCGGGACTGCTCTACGAGCAGTACTTC. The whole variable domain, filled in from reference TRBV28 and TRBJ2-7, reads DVKVTQSSRYLVKRTGEKVFLECVQDMDHENMFWYRQDPGLGLRLIYFSYDVKMKEKGDIPEGYSVSREKKERFSLILESASTNQTSMYLCASRPGLLYEQYFGPGTRLTVT.

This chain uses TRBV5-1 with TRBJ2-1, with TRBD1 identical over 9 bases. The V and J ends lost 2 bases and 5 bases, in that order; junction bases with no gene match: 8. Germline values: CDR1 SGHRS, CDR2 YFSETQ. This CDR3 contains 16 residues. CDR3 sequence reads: CASSFSLGQGNNEQFF. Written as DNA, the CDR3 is TGCGCCAGCAGCTTCTCCTTGGGACAGGGTAACAATGAGCAGTTCTTC.

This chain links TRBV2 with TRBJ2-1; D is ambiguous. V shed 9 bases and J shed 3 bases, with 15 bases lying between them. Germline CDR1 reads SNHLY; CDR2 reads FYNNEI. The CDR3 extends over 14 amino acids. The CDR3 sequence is CARTPKRDYNEQFF. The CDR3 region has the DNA TGTGCCAGGACGCCGAAGAGAGACTACAATGAGCAGTTCTTC.

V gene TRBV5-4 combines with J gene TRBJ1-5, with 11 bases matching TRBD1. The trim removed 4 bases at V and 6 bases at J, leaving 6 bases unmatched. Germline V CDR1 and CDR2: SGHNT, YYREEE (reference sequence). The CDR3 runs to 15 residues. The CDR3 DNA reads TGTGCCAGCAGCATGGACAGGGGGCTGGGTCAGCCCCAGCATTTT. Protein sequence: CASSMDRGLGQPQHF.

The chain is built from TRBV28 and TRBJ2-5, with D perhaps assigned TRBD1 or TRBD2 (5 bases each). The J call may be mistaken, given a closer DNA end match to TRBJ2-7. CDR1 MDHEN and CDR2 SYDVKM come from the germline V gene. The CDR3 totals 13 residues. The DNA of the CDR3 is TGTGCCAGCACCCCGGGACGCTCCTACGAGCAGTACTTC. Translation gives CASTPGRSYEQYF.

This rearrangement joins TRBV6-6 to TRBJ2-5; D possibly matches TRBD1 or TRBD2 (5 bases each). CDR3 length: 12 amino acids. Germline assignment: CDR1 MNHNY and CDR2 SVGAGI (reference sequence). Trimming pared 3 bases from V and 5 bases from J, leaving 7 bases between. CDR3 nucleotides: TGTGCCAGCAGTTATTGGGGGGAGACCCAGTACTTC. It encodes CASSYWGETQYF.

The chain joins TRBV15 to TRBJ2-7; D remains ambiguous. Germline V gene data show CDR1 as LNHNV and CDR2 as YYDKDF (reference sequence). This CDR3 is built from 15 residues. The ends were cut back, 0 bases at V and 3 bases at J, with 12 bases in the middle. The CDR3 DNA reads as TGTGCCACCAGCAGAGATCCCGTTACAAACTACGAGCAGTACTTC. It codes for CATSRDPVTNYEQYF. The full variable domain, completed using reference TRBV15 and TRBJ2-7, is DAMVIQNPRYQVTQFGKPVTLSCSQTLNHNVMYWYQQKSSQAPKLLFHYYDKDFNNEADTPDNFQSRRPNTSFCFLDIRSPGLGDTAMYLCATSRDPVTNYEQYFGPGTRLTVT.

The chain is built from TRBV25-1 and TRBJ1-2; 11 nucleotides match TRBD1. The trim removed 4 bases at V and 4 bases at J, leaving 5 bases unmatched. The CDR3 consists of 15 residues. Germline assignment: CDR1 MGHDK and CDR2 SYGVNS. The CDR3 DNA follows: TGTGCCAGCAGTGGGACAGGGGGCAAGGGCTATGGCTACACCTTC. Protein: CASSGTGGKGYGYTF.

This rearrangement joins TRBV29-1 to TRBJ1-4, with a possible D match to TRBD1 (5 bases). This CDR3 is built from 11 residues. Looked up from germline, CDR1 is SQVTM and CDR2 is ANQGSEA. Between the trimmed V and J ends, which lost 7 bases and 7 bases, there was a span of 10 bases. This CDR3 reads CSAQGGEKLFF. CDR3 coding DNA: TGCAGCGCCCAGGGAGGTGAAAAACTGTTTTTT.

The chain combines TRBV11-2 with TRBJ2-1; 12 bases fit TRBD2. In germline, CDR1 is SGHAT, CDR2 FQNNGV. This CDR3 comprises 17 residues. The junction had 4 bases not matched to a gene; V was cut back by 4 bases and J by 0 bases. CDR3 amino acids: CASSWGTSGYSYNEQFF. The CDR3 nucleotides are TGTGCCAGCAGCTGGGGGACTAGCGGGTACTCCTACAATGAGCAGTTCTTC.

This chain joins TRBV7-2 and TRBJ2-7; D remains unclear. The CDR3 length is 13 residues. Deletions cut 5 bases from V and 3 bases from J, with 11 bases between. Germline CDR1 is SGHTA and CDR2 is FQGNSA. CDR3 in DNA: TGTGCCAGCAGCCTAGGACCGAACTACGAGCAGTACTTC. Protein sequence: CASSLGPNYEQYF.

CDR3 in DNA: TGTGCCAGCAGCTCCACACGAGAGGGGGAGCAGTACTTC. Translated: CASSSTREGEQYF. V is TRBV11-3 and J is TRBJ2-7; D assignment may be TRBD1 or TRBD2 (5 bases each). Between the trimmed V and J ends, which lost 4 bases and 7 bases, there was a span of 14 bases. The CDR3 loop spans 13 amino acids. The germline V gene has CDR1 SGHNT and CDR2 YENEEA.

CDR3 sequence (DNA): TGTGCCAGCAGTTCCCGACTAGCGGGAGGGGGGGCCACAGATACGCAGTATTTT. Its translation is CASSSRLAGGGATDTQYF. The V gene is TRBV27, the J gene TRBJ2-3, with 14 nucleotides matching TRBD2. Trimming removed 4 bases from V and 2 bases from J; junction bases left unmatched: 8. This CDR3 comprises 18 residues. The germline CDR1 and CDR2 sequences are MNHEY and SMNVEV (reference sequence).

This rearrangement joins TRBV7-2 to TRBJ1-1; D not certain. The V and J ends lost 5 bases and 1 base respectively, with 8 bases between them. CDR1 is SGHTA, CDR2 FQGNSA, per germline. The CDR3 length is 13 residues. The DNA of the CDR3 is TGTGCCAGCAGCCCGGACGGGAACACTGAAGCTTTCTTT. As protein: CASSPDGNTEAFF.

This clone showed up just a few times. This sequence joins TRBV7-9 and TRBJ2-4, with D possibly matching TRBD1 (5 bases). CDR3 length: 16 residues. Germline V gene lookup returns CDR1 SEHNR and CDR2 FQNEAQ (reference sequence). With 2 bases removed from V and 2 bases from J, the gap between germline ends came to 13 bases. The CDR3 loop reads CASSLMQGYSKNIQYF. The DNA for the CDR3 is TGTGCCAGCAGCTTAATGCAGGGATATTCCAAAAACATTCAGTACTTC. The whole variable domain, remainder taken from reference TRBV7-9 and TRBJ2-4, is DTGVSQNPRHKITKRGQNVTFRCDPISEHNRLYWYRQTLGQGPEFLTYFQNEAQLEKSRLLSDRFSAERPKGSFSTLEIQRTEQGDSAMYLCASSLMQGYSKNIQYFGAGTRLSVL.

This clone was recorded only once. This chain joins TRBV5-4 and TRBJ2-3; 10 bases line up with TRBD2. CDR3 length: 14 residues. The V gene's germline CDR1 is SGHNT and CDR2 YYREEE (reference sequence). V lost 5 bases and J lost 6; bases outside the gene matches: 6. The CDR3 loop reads CASSLSGRQDTQYF. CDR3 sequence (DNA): TGTGCCAGCAGTCTTAGCGGGAGGCAGGATACGCAGTATTTT.